The clone carrying this T cell receptor (beta chain) was counted at least ten times. Its specificity is unknown. This entry belongs to a study of early T cells in non-severe SARS-CoV-2 infection. Study information: Unsorted whole-blood RNA was sequenced in bulk, leaving chains unpaired.

V lost 2 bases and J lost 5, with 15 bases in between. The CDR3 spans 15 residues. Germline values: CDR1 SNHLY, CDR2 FYNNEI. Study-level points and caveats: In VDJdb matching, anti-spike CD8 responses were favored while private and CD4 specificities went missing.

The protocol attached unique molecular identifiers to individual cDNA molecules. Each CDR3 protein gets one entry after TCRdb re-called the 5' RACE reads with MiXCR. The table has roughly 28,000 distinct CDR3 sequences, over 5% seen once. The clonotype originates from an adult who was a healthcare worker with PCR-confirmed SARS-CoV-2 infection or an uninfected control (not recorded which). What was sequenced was whole blood. This chain connects TRBV2 to TRBJ2-5, with TRBD1 as a possible D gene (6 bases). The CDR3 region is CASSELGQHRETQYF. CDR3 nucleotides: TGTGCCAGCAGTGAACTCGGACAGCACCGTGAGACCCAGTACTTC.